The rows below give T cell receptor beta chains drawn from one sample of a study of T cell responses to AZD1222 COVID-19 vaccine. Sequencing used immunoSEQ multiplex PCR; TCRdb keeps in-frame clones, though not all of them. The sample consists of 150,000 to 180,000 clones, roughly 90% of them appearing once. The source was peripheral blood, collected on day 0 of MenACWY control vaccination. These receptors all stem from an adult in good health. CDR3s include the opening cysteine and the closing phenylalanine or tryptophan. A D gene is named only where the DNA matches it firmly. Some rows mark clone size as missing; the rest say once, few, many or name a class of expanded clone.

v_gene: TRBV5-4; d_gene: NA; len: 15; abundance: NA; j_gene: TRBJ1-4; CDR3nt: TGTGCCAGCAGCTTGTTCGGACAGACTAATGAAAAACTGTTTTTT; CDR3aa: CASSLFGQTNEKLFF
v_gene: TRBV7-8; d_gene: TRBD1; len: 15; abundance: NA; j_gene: TRBJ1-2; CDR3nt: TGTGCCAGCAGCAACGTAAGGGACAGAGACTATGGCTACACCTTC; CDR3aa: CASSNVRDRDYGYTF
v_gene: TRBV4-2; d_gene: TRBD2; len: 18; abundance: NA; j_gene: TRBJ2-5; CDR3nt: TGTGCCCGCAGCCAAGATGGGACTAGCGGGGGGTCCCAAGAGACCCAGTACTTC; CDR3aa: CARSQDGTSGGSQETQYF
v_gene: TRBV18; d_gene: NA; len: 13; abundance: NA; j_gene: TRBJ2-7; CDR3nt: TGTGCCAGCTCACCACCAAGTTCCTACGAGCAGTACTTC; CDR3aa: CASSPPSSYEQYF
v_gene: TRBV7-2; d_gene: NA; len: 15; abundance: once; j_gene: TRBJ1-2; CDR3nt: TGTGCCAGCAGCTTAGATCCAAGTGGAGTCTATGGCTACACCTTC; CDR3aa: CASSLDPSGVYGYTF
v_gene: TRBV24-1; d_gene: NA; len: 16; abundance: NA; j_gene: TRBJ2-4; CDR3nt: TGTGCCACCAGTGATTTGTCCATTGATGGTGGAAACATTCAGTACTTC; CDR3aa: CATSDLSIDGGNIQYF
v_gene: TRBV7-2; d_gene: NA; len: 13; abundance: NA; j_gene: TRBJ2-1; CDR3nt: TGTGCCAGCAGCTTAGGGGTCATTCTGGAGCAGTTCTTC; CDR3aa: CASSLGVILEQFF
v_gene: TRBV16; d_gene: NA; len: 16; abundance: NA; j_gene: TRBJ1-2; CDR3nt: TGTGCCAGCAGCCAATCAGCCCCCAGGGCCCTTTATGGCTACACCTTC; CDR3aa: CASSQSAPRALYGYTF
v_gene: TRBV15; d_gene: TRBD1; len: 14; abundance: few; j_gene: TRBJ1-6; CDR3nt: TGTGCCACCAGCCGAGGGACAGCTAATTCACCCCTCCACTTT; CDR3aa: CATSRGTANSPLHF
v_gene: TRBV12-3/TRBV12-4; d_gene: NA; len: 13; abundance: NA; j_gene: TRBJ2-4; CDR3nt: TGTGCCAGCAGCCCCGGGGTGGCGGACATTCAGTACTTC; CDR3aa: CASSPGVADIQYF
v_gene: TRBV25-1; d_gene: NA; len: 11; abundance: NA; j_gene: TRBJ1-2; CDR3nt: TGTGCCAGCAGTGACAGGCTCGGCTACACCTTC; CDR3aa: CASSDRLGYTF
v_gene: TRBV4-3; d_gene: NA; len: 14; abundance: NA; j_gene: TRBJ1-2; CDR3nt: TGCGCCAGCAGCCAAGATCCGCGGGACTATGGCTACACCTTC; CDR3aa: CASSQDPRDYGYTF
v_gene: TRBV2; d_gene: NA; len: 12; abundance: NA; j_gene: TRBJ1-1; CDR3nt: TGTGCCAGCAAGATGGACACAACTGAAGCTTTCTTT; CDR3aa: CASKMDTTEAFF
v_gene: TRBV5-8; d_gene: TRBD2; len: 15; abundance: NA; j_gene: TRBJ2-3; CDR3nt: TGTGCCAGCAGCTTCGGGACTAGCAGCGCAGATACGCAGTATTTT; CDR3aa: CASSFGTSSADTQYF